This note documents a single T cell receptor (beta chain) sequence. Antigen specificity is unknown. This sample is drawn from a study of T and B cells in COVID-19 patients. The study, taken as a whole, reports: Patients with COVID-19 reportedly showed strongly skewed T cell receptor beta variable and joining gene usage.

Each TRB amplification used roughly 230-550 ng of genomic DNA from blood. TRB rearrangements were amplified by multiplex PCR with BIOMED2 TRB-A/B primers. Each CDR3 protein gets one entry after TCRdb re-called the multiplex PCR reads with MiXCR. The sample lists about 23,000 distinct CDR3 sequences; under 30% were seen once. Sequencing was done on a sample of blood. The sequence came from a human donor who had recovered from COVID-19.

As DNA, the CDR3 is TGTGCCAGCAGCTTGGGGACATTCCAAAGCAATCAGCCCCAGCATTTT. It codes for CASSLGTFQSNQPQHF. V gene TRBV5-6 combines with J gene TRBJ1-5, with D perhaps matching TRBD1 (5 bases). Looked up from germline, CDR1 is SGHDT and CDR2 is YYEEEE. The CDR3 length is 16 residues. The V end lost 0 bases, the J end lost 1 base, and 11 bases lay between the germline ends.